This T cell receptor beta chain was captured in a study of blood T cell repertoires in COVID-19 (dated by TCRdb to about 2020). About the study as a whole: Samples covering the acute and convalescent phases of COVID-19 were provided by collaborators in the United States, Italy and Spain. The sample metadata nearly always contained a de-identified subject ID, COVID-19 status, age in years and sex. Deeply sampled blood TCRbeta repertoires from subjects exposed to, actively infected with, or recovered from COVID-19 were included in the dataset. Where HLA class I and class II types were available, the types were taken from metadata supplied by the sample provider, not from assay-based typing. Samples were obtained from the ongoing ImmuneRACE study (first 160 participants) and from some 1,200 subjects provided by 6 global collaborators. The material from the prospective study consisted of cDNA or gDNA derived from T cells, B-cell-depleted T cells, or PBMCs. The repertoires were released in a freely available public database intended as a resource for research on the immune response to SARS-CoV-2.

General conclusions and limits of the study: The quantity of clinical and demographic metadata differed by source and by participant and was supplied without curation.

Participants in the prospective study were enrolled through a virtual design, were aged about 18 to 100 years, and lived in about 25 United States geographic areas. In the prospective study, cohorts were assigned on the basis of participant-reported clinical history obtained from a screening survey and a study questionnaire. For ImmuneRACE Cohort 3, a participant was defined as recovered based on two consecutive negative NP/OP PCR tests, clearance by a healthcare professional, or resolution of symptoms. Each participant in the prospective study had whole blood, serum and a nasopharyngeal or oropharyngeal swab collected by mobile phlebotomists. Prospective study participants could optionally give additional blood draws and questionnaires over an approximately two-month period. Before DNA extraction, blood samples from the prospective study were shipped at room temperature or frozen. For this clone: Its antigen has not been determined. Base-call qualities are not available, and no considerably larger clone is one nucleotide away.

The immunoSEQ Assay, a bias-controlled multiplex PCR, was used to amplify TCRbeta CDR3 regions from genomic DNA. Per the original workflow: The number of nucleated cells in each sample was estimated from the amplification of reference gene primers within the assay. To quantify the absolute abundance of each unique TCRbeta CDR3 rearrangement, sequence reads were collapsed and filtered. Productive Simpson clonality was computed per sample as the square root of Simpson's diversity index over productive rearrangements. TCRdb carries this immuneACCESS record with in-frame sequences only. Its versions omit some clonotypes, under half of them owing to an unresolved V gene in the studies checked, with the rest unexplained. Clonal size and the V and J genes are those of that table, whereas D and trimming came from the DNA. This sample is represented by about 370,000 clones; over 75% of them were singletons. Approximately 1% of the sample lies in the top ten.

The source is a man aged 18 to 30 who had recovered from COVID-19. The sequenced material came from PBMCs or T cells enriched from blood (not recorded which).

CDR3 loop: CASSGFERGIYNEQFF. The DNA reads TGTGCCAGCAGTGGATTTGAAAGGGGGATATACAATGAGCAGTTCTTC. The V gene is TRBV25-1 and the J gene is TRBJ2-1, and possibly TRBD1, on 6 matching bases. V and J lose 4 bases and 4 bases, and a span of 17 bases separates them. CDR1 and CDR2 are read off the germline V gene as MGHDK and SYGVNS. The CDR3 runs 16 amino acids, cysteine and phenylalanine included. The read is trimmed to its CDR3 DNA, 48 bases read in frame from base 1. Reference TRBV25-1 and TRBJ2-1 proteins supply the regions before and after the CDR3; the full variable domain is: EADIYQTPRYLVIGTGKKITLECSQTMGHDKMYWYQQDPGMELHLIHYSYGVNSTEKGDLSSESTVSRIRTEHFPLTLESARPSHTSQYLCASSGFERGIYNEQFFGPGTRLTVL.